Reported below is one T cell receptor (beta chain). Its specificity is unknown. The sample comes from a study of cytomegalovirus exposure and HLA in healthy donors. General study points: Sequencing depth roughly uniform across donors was assumed in presence/absence analyses. Rates of TCR association differed by HLA locus in a later analysis, with DRB1 highest and HLA-C lowest.

Primers: 60 Vbeta forward and 13 Jbeta reverse. Produced via immunoSEQ multiplex PCR; TCRdb's table is partial and in-frame only. This listing includes 100,000 to 150,000 clones. Germline trimming cut 6 bases from V and 7 bases from J; bases unmatched to any gene: 6. Germline CDR1 and CDR2: MNHEY and SVGAGI. The CDR3 is made up of 14 amino acids. The TCR originated in a woman aged 40 to 50 in good health and CMV-seronegative. Input material: PBMCs. This chain links TRBV6-5 with TRBJ1-6; TRBD1 matches at 7 bases. In DNA form, the CDR3 reads TGTGCCAGCAGCGCACAGGGGTCGAATTCACCCCTCCACTTT. Protein sequence: CASSAQGSNSPLHF.